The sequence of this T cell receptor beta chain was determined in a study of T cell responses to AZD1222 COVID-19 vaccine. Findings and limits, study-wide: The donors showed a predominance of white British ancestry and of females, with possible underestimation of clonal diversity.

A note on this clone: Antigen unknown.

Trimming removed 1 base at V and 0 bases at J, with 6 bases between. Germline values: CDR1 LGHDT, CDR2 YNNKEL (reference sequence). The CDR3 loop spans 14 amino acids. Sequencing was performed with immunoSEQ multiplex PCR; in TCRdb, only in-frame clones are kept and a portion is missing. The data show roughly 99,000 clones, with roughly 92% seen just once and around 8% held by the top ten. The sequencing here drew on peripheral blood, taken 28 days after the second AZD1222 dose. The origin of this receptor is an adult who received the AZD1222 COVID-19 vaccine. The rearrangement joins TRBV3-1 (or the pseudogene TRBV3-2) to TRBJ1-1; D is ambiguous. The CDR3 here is CASSQGHMNTEAFF. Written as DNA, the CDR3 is TGTGCCAGCAGCCAAGGACACATGAACACTGAAGCTTTCTTT.